What follows is one TCR beta chain and its context. The data derive from a study of blood T cell repertoires in COVID-19. Participant ages covered roughly 18 to 89 years across 25 or so US areas. Data came from immunoSEQ multiplex PCR; TCRdb stores just in-frame clones and leaves some out. The sample carries about 310,000 clones, roughly 86% recorded once. CDR1 and CDR2 from the germline V gene are LNHDA and SQIVND (reference sequence). The trim removed 5 bases at V and 6 bases at J, leaving 9 bases unmatched. The length of the CDR3 is 14 residues. The material sequenced was PBMCs or T cells enriched from blood (not recorded which). The chain joins TRBV19 to TRBJ2-7; 8 bases agree with TRBD1. The sequence came from a woman in her twenties or thirties who had recovered from COVID-19. This CDR3 reads CASSLPGGTTEQYF. The CDR3 DNA is TGTGCCAGTAGTCTCCCAGGGGGCACTACCGAGCAGTACTTC.